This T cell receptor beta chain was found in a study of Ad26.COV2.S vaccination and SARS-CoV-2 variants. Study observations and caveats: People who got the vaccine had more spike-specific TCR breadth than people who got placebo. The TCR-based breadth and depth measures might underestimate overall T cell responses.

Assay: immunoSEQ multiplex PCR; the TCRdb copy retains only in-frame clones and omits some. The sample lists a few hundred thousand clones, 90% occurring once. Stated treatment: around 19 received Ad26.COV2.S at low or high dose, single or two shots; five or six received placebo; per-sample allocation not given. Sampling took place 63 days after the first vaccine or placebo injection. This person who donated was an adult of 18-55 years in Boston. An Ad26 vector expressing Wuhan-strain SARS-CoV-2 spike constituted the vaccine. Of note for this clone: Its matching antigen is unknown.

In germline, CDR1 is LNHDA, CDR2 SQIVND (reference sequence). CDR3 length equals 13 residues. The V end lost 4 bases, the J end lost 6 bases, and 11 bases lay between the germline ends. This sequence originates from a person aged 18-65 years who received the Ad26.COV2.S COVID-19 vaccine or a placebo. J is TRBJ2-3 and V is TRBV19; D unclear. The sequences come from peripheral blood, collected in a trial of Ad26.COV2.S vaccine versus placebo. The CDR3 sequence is CASSTGEADTQYF. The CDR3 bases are TGTGCCAGTAGTACCGGCGAAGCGGATACGCAGTATTTT.